The clone carrying this T cell receptor (beta chain) was detected a few times. No antigen is known for it. Method: immunoSEQ multiplex PCR; TCRdb's copy keeps in-frame clones and lacks some. The sample comprises 99,000 or so clones, over 75% of which are singletons, and 2% to 3% rests with the top ten. The length of the CDR3 is 16 residues. V lost 2 bases and J 0 bases, leaving 11 bases between the germline ends. CDR1 and CDR2 from the germline V gene are SGHDT and YYEEEE. This record belongs to a study of T cell responses to AZD1222 COVID-19 vaccine. The overall study: Second-dose groups at about 4 or about 12 weeks were pooled. Points from the study as a whole: Spike as a whole was targeted by vaccine-associated CD4 TCRs, dominant at 160-218 and 743-854.

The clonotype comes from an adult in good health. The chain combines TRBV5-6 with TRBJ2-2, with D possibly matching TRBD2 (6 bases). Source: peripheral blood, taken on day 0 of AZD1222 vaccination. CDR3 sequence reads: CASSFISGSNTGELFF. CDR3 nucleotide sequence: TGTGCCAGCAGCTTCATCAGCGGGTCGAACACCGGGGAGCTGTTTTTT.